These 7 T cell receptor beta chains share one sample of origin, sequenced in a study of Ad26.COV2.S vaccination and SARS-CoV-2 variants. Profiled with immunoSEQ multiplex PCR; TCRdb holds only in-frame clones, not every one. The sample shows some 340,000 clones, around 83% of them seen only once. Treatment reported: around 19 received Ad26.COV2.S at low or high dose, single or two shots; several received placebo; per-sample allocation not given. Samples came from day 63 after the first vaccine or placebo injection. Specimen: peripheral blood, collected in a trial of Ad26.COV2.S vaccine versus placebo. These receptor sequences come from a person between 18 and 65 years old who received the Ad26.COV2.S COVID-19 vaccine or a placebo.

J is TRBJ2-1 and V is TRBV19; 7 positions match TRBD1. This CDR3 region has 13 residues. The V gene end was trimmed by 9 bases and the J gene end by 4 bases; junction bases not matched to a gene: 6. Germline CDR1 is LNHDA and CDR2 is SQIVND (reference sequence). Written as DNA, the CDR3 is TGTGCCAGCACGACAGGGAAATACAATGAGCAGTTCTTC. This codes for CASTTGKYNEQFF.

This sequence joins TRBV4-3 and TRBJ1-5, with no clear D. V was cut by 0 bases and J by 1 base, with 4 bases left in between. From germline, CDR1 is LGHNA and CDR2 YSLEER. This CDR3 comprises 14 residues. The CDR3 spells CASSQDRSNQPQHF. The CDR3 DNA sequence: TGCGCCAGCAGCCAAGACCGGAGCAATCAGCCCCAGCATTTT.

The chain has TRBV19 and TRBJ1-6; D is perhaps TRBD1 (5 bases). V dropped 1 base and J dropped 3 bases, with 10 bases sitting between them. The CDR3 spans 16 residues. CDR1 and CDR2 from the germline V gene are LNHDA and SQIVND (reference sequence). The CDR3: CASSIGDLNYNSPLHF. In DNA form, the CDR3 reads TGTGCCAGTAGTATAGGGGACTTGAACTATAATTCACCCCTCCACTTT.

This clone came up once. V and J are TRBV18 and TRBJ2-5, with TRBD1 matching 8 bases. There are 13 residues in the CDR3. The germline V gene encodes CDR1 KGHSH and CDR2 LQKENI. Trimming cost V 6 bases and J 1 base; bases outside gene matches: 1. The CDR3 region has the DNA TGTGCCAGCTCCAGGGGGCCCCAAGAGACCCAGTACTTC. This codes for CASSRGPQETQYF.

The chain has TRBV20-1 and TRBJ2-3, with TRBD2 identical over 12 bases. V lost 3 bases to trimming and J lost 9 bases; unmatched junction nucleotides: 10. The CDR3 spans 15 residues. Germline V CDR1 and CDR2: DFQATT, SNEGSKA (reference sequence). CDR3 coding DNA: TGCAGTGCTAGTGTGACTAGCGGGGGTCTTCCGACGCAGTATTTT. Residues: CSASVTSGGLPTQYF.

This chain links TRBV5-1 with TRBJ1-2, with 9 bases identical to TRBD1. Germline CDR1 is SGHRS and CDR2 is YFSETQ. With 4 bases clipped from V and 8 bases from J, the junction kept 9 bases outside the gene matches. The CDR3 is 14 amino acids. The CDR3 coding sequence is TGCGCCAGCAGCCTCGACGGGACAGGGATCGGCTACACCTTC. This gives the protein CASSLDGTGIGYTF.

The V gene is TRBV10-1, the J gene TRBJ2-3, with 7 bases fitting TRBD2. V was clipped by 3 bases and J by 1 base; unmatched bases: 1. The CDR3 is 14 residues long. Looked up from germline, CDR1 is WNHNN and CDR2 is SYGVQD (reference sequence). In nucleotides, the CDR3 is TGCGCCAGCAGTGAAGGGAGGGGCACAGATACGCAGTATTTT. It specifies CASSEGRGTDTQYF.